One and the same sample provided the 15 T cell receptor beta chains below, sequenced in a study of blood T cells in healthy people across ages. Sample-barcoded 5' priming and a J-beta primer mix drove a second PCR of about 6 to 12 cycles. TCRdb recomputed calls from the 5' RACE reads with MiXCR, one row per CDR3 protein. Altogether fewer than 1,000,000 distinct CDR3 sequences are present, roughly 44% being singletons, with the ten largest covering about 19%. What was sequenced was blood. Source of these receptors: a man aged 60 to 75 in good health.

The sample holds a few counts of this clonotype. The V and J genes are TRBV13 and TRBJ1-4; TRBD1 aligns across 7 bases. The ends lost 5 bases at V and 0 bases at J; junction bases unmatched: 3. The CDR3 totals 15 residues. CDR1 is PRHDT and CDR2 is FYEKMQ in the germline V gene (reference sequence). The CDR3 coding sequence is TGTGCCAGCAGCGCAGACAGGGCAACTAATGAAAAACTGTTTTTT. It encodes CASSADRATNEKLFF.

The rearrangement links TRBV5-1 to TRBJ2-1, with 8 positions matching TRBD2. The CDR3 consists of 14 residues. V was clipped by 1 base and J by 10 bases; unmatched bases: 7. Germline lookup yields CDR1 SGHRS and CDR2 YFSETQ. As DNA, the CDR3 is TGCGCCAGCAGCTTGCAAACGGGGGGGAACGAGCAGTTCTTC. Its translation: CASSLQTGGNEQFF.

V gene TRBV25-1 combines with J gene TRBJ1-2, with 7 positions matching TRBD1. The CDR3 sequence is 11 residues long. V was pared by 9 bases and J by 7 bases, with 5 bases of the junction left unmatched. Per the germline V gene, CDR1 is MGHDK and CDR2 is SYGVNS. The CDR3 bases are TGTGCCAGGGGGACAGCTTCTGGCTACACCTTC. Translation gives CARGTASGYTF.

In its sample, this clonotype was seen once. This chain links TRBV4-3 with TRBJ2-7; TRBD1 matches at 8 bases. Trimming took 1 base from V and 9 from J; bases not matched to a gene: 5. The V gene's germline CDR1 is LGHNA and CDR2 YSLEER. The CDR3 runs 13 residues. CDR3 coding DNA: TGCGCCAGCAGCCAAGGGACAGGGAGAGGGCAGTACTTC. Protein product: CASSQGTGRGQYF.

This clonotype was counted a few times. The chain has TRBV7-2 and TRBJ2-6, with 7 bases aligning to TRBD2. This CDR3 comprises 17 residues. Trimming at V came to 2 bases and at J to 2 bases, leaving 6 bases not matched to a gene. The V gene's germline CDR1 is SGHTA and CDR2 FQGNSA. The chain's CDR3 is CASSLFVGGAGANVLTF. Here the CDR3 DNA reads TGTGCCAGCAGCTTATTTGTGGGGGGGGCTGGGGCCAACGTCCTGACTTTC.

Turning to this clonotype: Compared with germline, one end of the junction differs, possibly owing to a read error. The gene calls are TRBV20-1 and TRBJ1-4, with unresolved D. The CDR3 runs 12 residues. Germline values: CDR1 DFQATT, CDR2 SNEGSKA (reference sequence). The CDR3 DNA sequence: TGCAGTGCTAGAAGGGCAAATGGAAAACTGTTTTTT. Amino acid sequence: CSARRANGKLFF.

The CDR3 DNA follows: TGCGCCAGCAGCCAAGAACAGCGGGGGGGCCAAGAGACCCAGTACTTC. Protein sequence: CASSQEQRGGQETQYF. J is TRBJ2-5 and V is TRBV4-3, with TRBD2 matching 10 bases. In germline, CDR1 is LGHNA, CDR2 YSLEER. V was clipped by 0 bases and J by 1 base; unmatched bases: 2. The CDR3 runs to 16 residues.

This clonotype turned up a few times. The chain has TRBV9 and TRBJ2-3; D is possibly TRBD1 or TRBD2 (5 bases each). V was pared by 2 bases and J by 7 bases, with 14 bases between. CDR3 length equals 14 residues. From germline, CDR1 is SGDLS and CDR2 YYNGEE. The CDR3 coding sequence is TGTGCCAGCAGCGTGGGGACCGGAGGCCATACGCAGTATTTT. Encoded protein: CASSVGTGGHTQYF.

This clonotype was seen a handful of times. CDR3 sequence (DNA): TGCAGTGCTGGAAGAGGGGCAAGAGCTGATCAGCCCCAGCATTTT. This translates into CSAGRGARADQPQHF. The chain couples TRBV20-1 to TRBJ1-5, with TRBD1 as a possible D gene (5 bases). V was pared by 5 bases and J by 5 bases, with 19 bases between. Germline CDR1 is DFQATT and CDR2 is SNEGSKA (reference sequence). The CDR3 runs to 15 residues.

This clonotype was observed a few times. J is TRBJ2-5 and V is TRBV20-1; 15 bases map to TRBD2. This CDR3 contains 18 residues. Unmatched junction bases numbered 11, after V lost 4 bases and J lost 2 bases. Germline V lookup: CDR1 DFQATT, CDR2 SNEGSKA (reference sequence). CDR3 bases: TGCAGTGCTACCAAGACCGGGACTAGCGGGGGGAGGCAAGAGACCCAGTACTTC. Its protein is CSATKTGTSGGRQETQYF.

This clonotype has only a few counts. This chain links TRBV10-3 with TRBJ2-7; D is unclear. CDR1 is ENHRY, CDR2 SYGVKD, per germline. The CDR3 length is 15 residues. With 3 bases removed from V and 0 bases from J, the gap between germline ends came to 12 bases. This CDR3 is CAISENQHYSYEQYF. Written as DNA, the CDR3 is TGTGCCATCAGTGAAAACCAGCACTACTCCTACGAGCAGTACTTC.

J is TRBJ1-2 and V is TRBV4-1, with D possibly being TRBD1 (5 bases). V dropped 0 bases and J dropped 6 bases, with 14 bases sitting between them. Germline CDR1 is MGHRA and CDR2 is YSYEKL. The CDR3 spans 15 residues. The CDR3 loop reads CASSQDGAPLDGYTF. The CDR3 DNA sequence: TGCGCCAGCAGCCAAGATGGGGCACCCTTAGATGGCTACACCTTC.

This chain links TRBV5-1 with TRBJ2-7; D is ambiguous. The CDR3 is 15 amino acids. The V and J ends lost 4 bases and 3 bases respectively, with 17 bases between them. The V gene's germline CDR1 is SGHRS and CDR2 YFSETQ. CDR3 in DNA: TGCGCCAGCAGCCTGGACCTACGGAAGCACTACGAGCAGTACTTC. Translating gives CASSLDLRKHYEQYF.

V is TRBV20-1 and J is TRBJ2-3; unclear D gene. V was cut by 6 bases and J by 3 bases, with 16 bases left in between. This CDR3 comprises 14 residues. Per germline, CDR1 DFQATT and CDR2 SNEGSKA (reference sequence). CDR3 protein: CSASQPLGTDTQYF. The DNA for the CDR3 is TGCAGTGCCTCCCAGCCCTTAGGGACAGATACGCAGTATTTT.

This chain connects TRBV7-8 to TRBJ2-1, with TRBD2 matching over 16 bases. Germline assignment: CDR1 SGHVS and CDR2 FQNEAQ. The CDR3 loop spans 18 amino acids. After removal of 5 bases from V and 2 bases from J, the junction contained 6 bases not matched to a gene. The DNA of the CDR3 is TGTGCCAGCAGCCAGGGACTAGCGGGGGGGCTAGCCTACAATGAGCAGTTCTTC. Its protein is CASSQGLAGGLAYNEQFF.